The 11 T cell receptor beta chains below come from one sample, sequenced in a study of OX40 agonist ivuxolimab in advanced cancers. Sequencing used immunoSEQ multiplex PCR; TCRdb keeps in-frame clones, though not all of them. The repertoire holds tens of thousands of clones, with 84% as singletons. The sample consisted of CD4+ or CD8+ T cells sorted from blood, taken in a trial of the OX40 agonist ivuxolimab. The receptor set was obtained from an adult with an advanced solid tumor such as melanoma, head and neck, liver or kidney cancer.

The rearrangement links TRBV6-6 to TRBJ2-1; D ambiguous. The CDR3 is 12 residues long. V was trimmed by 8 bases and J by 2 bases, leaving 7 bases between them. CDR1 is MNHNY, CDR2 SVGAGI, per germline (reference sequence). The CDR3 sequence: CASQLAYNEQFF. In DNA, the CDR3 is TGTGCCAGCCAATTAGCCTACAATGAGCAGTTCTTC.

The genes are TRBV18 and TRBJ1-1, with 7 bases matching TRBD1. The J segment lost 5 bases and the V segment lost 0 bases, leaving 9 bases of the junction unmatched. The CDR3 totals 16 residues. Looked up from germline, CDR1 is KGHSH and CDR2 is LQKENI. DNA for the CDR3: TGTGCCAGCTCACCACCTTCGACAGGGAGCGGGACTGAAGCTTTCTTT. This sequence encodes CASSPPSTGSGTEAFF.

The V gene is TRBV2, the J gene TRBJ2-5; 9 bases agree with TRBD2. There are 17 residues in the CDR3. The germline CDR1 and CDR2 sequences are SNHLY and FYNNEI. The V and J ends lost 7 bases and 2 bases, in that order; junction bases with no gene match: 14. CDR3 bases: TGTGCCAGCACCCGAGGAAGACTAGCGGAGCTTCAAGAGACCCAGTACTTC. This codes for CASTRGRLAELQETQYF. Combining the CDR3 with reference TRBV2 and TRBJ2-5 gives the whole variable domain EPEVTQTPSHQVTQMGQEVILRCVPISNHLYFYWYRQILGQKVEFLVSFYNNEISEKSEIFDDQFSVERPDGSNFTLKIRSTKLEDSAMYFCASTRGRLAELQETQYFGPGTRLLVL.

The CDR3 DNA reads TGTGCCAGCCTAAAGGGGGGTTGGTATCACGACTCTGGGGCCAACGTCCTGACTTTC. Translation gives CASLKGGWYHDSGANVLTF. The gene calls are TRBV9 and TRBJ2-6; D could derive from TRBD1 or TRBD2 (6 bases each). Germline loops: CDR1 SGDLS, CDR2 YYNGEE. CDR3 length: 19 residues. V was cut by 7 bases and J by 0 bases, with 23 bases left in between.

In this sample, this clone turned up once. This sequence joins TRBV9 and TRBJ2-3, with D possibly being TRBD2 (6 bases). Germline-derived CDR1 and CDR2 are SGDLS and YYNGEE. The CDR3 length is 15 residues. V shed 2 bases and J shed 2 bases, with 12 bases lying between them. The CDR3 is CASSVSPGDTDTQYF. The CDR3 nucleotides are TGTGCCAGCAGCGTCTCCCCGGGGGACACAGATACGCAGTATTTT.

This clone came up once. V and J are TRBV28 and TRBJ2-5; D may correspond to TRBD1 or TRBD2 (5 bases each). Looked up from germline, CDR1 is MDHEN and CDR2 is SYDVKM. V lost 8 bases to trimming and J lost 5 bases, with 18 bases between them. This CDR3 contains 14 residues. CDR3 DNA: TGTGCCAGCCTCTCCCCCGACAGAGGGGAGACCCAGTACTTC. Its translation: CASLSPDRGETQYF.

The chain employs TRBV30 and TRBJ1-5; weak D call: TRBD1 (5 bases). This CDR3 has 14 amino acids. CDR1 and CDR2 from the germline V gene are GTSNPN and SVGIG (reference sequence). Trimming took 1 base from V and 7 from J, leaving 14 bases between them. The CDR3 coding sequence is TGTGCCTGGAGTGGCGGGACGGTCGAACAGCCCCAGCATTTT. This codes for CAWSGGTVEQPQHF. Drawing the rest from reference TRBV30 and TRBJ1-5, the complete variable domain is SQTIHQWPATLVQPVGSPLSLECTVEGTSNPNLYWYRQAAGRGLQLLFYSVGIGQISSEVPQNLSASRPQDRQFILSSKKLLLSDSGFYLCAWSGGTVEQPQHFGDGTRLSIL.

Concerning this clone: Other DNA sequences in this sample translate to the same CDR3. This chain uses TRBV29-1 with TRBJ1-5; 11 bases are shared with TRBD1. V gave up 6 bases and J gave up 7 bases; unmatched junction bases: 5. CDR3 size: 13 residues. Germline-derived CDR1 and CDR2 are SQVTM and ANQGSEA. For the CDR3, the DNA is TGCAGCGTCGGGACAGGGGGAGAACAGCCCCAGCATTTT. Its translation is CSVGTGGEQPQHF.

V is TRBV30 and J is TRBJ2-3; D might be TRBD2 (6 bases). Trimming took off 4 bases at V and 4 bases at J, with 12 bases between the two ends. The CDR3 covers 13 residues. Germline V CDR1 and CDR2: GTSNPN, SVGIG (reference sequence). CDR3 protein: CAWTTAGPDTQYF. CDR3 sequence (DNA): TGTGCCTGGACTACCGCGGGGCCAGATACGCAGTATTTT.

The sample holds one count of this clone. The chain has TRBV5-6 and TRBJ1-1; the D is unclear. Trimming cost V 0 bases and J 5 bases, with 5 bases left between them. This CDR3 has 12 residues. CDR1 is SGHDT and CDR2 is YYEEEE in the germline V gene. The CDR3 reads CASSLARTEAFF. The CDR3 region has the DNA TGTGCCAGCAGCTTGGCGCGGACTGAAGCTTTCTTT.

This clone was detected a few times. This rearrangement joins TRBV5-1 to TRBJ2-7; TRBD1 matches 7 bases. Germline V gene data show CDR1 as SGHRS and CDR2 as YFSETQ. The V and J ends lost 3 bases and 3 bases, in that order; junction bases with no gene match: 9. This CDR3 is built from 15 residues. The CDR3: CASSSTGVIDYEQYF. The CDR3 DNA reads as TGCGCCAGCAGCTCTACAGGGGTCATTGACTACGAGCAGTACTTC. Full variable domain (remainder filled in from reference TRBV5-1 and TRBJ2-7): KAGVTQTPRYLIKTRGQQVTLSCSPISGHRSVSWYQQTPGQGLQFLFEYFSETQRNKGNFPGRFSGRQFSNSRSEMNVSTLELGDSALYLCASSSTGVIDYEQYFGPGTRLTVT.